Below are 15 T cell receptor beta chains sequenced from a single sample in a study of post-analysis software for immune sequencing data. Study results and caveats: Five TRBV segments appeared more often in patients than in controls, and TRBV5-6, TRBV5-1 and TRBV20-1 were among these.

Presence of unique molecular identifiers characterized the TCR beta cDNA libraries. TCRdb used MiXCR to reprocess the PCR reads, holding one entry per CDR3 protein. The data contain roughly 430,000 distinct CDR3 sequences, approximately 38% of them singletons. No antigen has been identified for these receptors. The material sequenced was blood. These TCRs come from a girl aged 2 to 9 with multiple sclerosis.

This clonotype turned up a few times. The chain links TRBV6-6 to TRBJ2-7, with D possibly matching TRBD2 (6 bases). Trimming took 6 bases from V and 4 from J, leaving 16 bases between them. This CDR3 has 14 amino acids. Germline-derived CDR1 and CDR2 are MNHNY and SVGAGI (reference sequence). The CDR3 region is CASSGLPAGYEQYF. CDR3 nucleotide sequence: TGTGCCAGCAGCGGACTACCGGCGGGGTACGAGCAGTACTTC.

In this sample, this clonotype turned up a few times. The chain recombines TRBV7-8 with TRBJ1-4; 8 positions agree with TRBD1. Germline V gene sequence: CDR1 SGHVS, CDR2 FQNEAQ. J gave up 6 bases and V 4 bases, and 7 bases lay outside the gene matches. The CDR3 runs 15 residues. The CDR3, as DNA: TGTGCCAGCAGCTACCTGGGACAGGCCTATGAAAAACTGTTTTTT. It specifies CASSYLGQAYEKLFF.

The sample holds one count of this clonotype. The chain uses TRBV5-1 and TRBJ2-1; TRBD1 might be the D (7 bases). The germline gives CDR1 SGHRS, CDR2 YFSETQ. Trimming left V 4 bases short and J 6 bases short, with 20 bases between. This CDR3 has 16 amino acids. CDR3 bases: TGCGCCAGCAGCGCTGTACAGGGGAAGGGGGGCAATGAGCAGTTCTTC. It specifies CASSAVQGKGGNEQFF.

This clonotype showed up just a few times. V gene TRBV11-2 combines with J gene TRBJ2-3, with D unresolved. Trimming removed 2 bases at V and 4 bases at J, with 7 bases between. CDR3 length equals 13 residues. Germline CDR1 is SGHAT and CDR2 is FQNNGV. CDR3 DNA: TGTGCCAGCAGCTTAAAAATTCCAGATACGCAGTATTTT. It codes for CASSLKIPDTQYF. The entire variable domain, with the rest obtained from reference TRBV11-2 and TRBJ2-3, is as follows: EAGVAQSPRYKIIEKRQSVAFWCNPISGHATLYWYQQILGQGPKLLIQFQNNGVVDDSQLPKDRFSAERLKGVDSTLKIQPAKLEDSAVYLCASSLKIPDTQYFGPGTRLTVL.

As regards this clonotype: A read error may produce the germline difference seen at one junction end. The chain employs TRBV12-3 or TRBV12-4 and TRBJ2-3; tentative D call: TRBD1 (7 bases). The CDR3 extends over 15 amino acids. In nucleotides, the CDR3 is TGTGCCAGCAGTTACAGGGGACTGAGCGCAGATACGCAATATTTT. Translation: CASSYRGLSADTQYF.

V is TRBV20-1 and J is TRBJ2-1, with TRBD2 as a possible D gene (5 bases). The CDR3 covers 12 residues. V was shortened by 6 bases and J by 0 bases, with 6 bases between the two germline ends. CDR1 is DFQATT, CDR2 SNEGSKA, per germline (reference sequence). DNA for the CDR3: TGCAGTGCGGGGAGCTCCTACAATGAGCAGTTCTTC. Translating gives CSAGSSYNEQFF.

In the case of this clonotype: The junction departs from the called germline gene at one end, perhaps through a read error. V usage is TRBV5-1 and J usage is TRBJ2-5; D may be TRBD1 (6 bases). Germline lookup yields CDR1 SGHRS and CDR2 YFSETQ. This CDR3 has 14 amino acids. This CDR3 reads CAGSFGTLQETQYF. CDR3 bases: TGCGCCGGCAGCTTCGGGACACTCCAAGAGACCCAGTACTTC.

The sample holds a few counts of this clonotype. This chain connects TRBV15 to TRBJ2-7; TRBD2 aligns across 7 bases. V was clipped by 1 base and J by 0 bases; unmatched bases: 6. Germline CDR1 LNHNV, CDR2 YYDKDF (reference sequence). This CDR3 comprises 16 residues. In DNA, the CDR3 is TGTGCCACCAGCAGAGTAAGGCCTAGCGGCTCCTACGAGCAGTACTTC. Its protein is CATSRVRPSGSYEQYF.

The rearrangement links TRBV9 to TRBJ2-7, with 7 bases fitting TRBD2. Matching the DNA end better, TRBJ2-5 makes the J call doubtful. The germline gives CDR1 SGDLS, CDR2 YYNGEE. The CDR3 sequence is 15 residues long. This CDR3 reads CASSNPLAPPETQYF. The CDR3, as DNA: TGTGCCAGCAGCAACCCACTAGCGCCCCCGGAGACCCAGTACTTC.

This clonotype has more than one count but fewer than ten. The rearrangement joins TRBV20-1 to TRBJ2-7; TRBD1 aligns across 7 bases. V lost 3 bases to trimming and J lost 0 bases; unmatched junction nucleotides: 5. This CDR3 has 14 amino acids. CDR1 is DFQATT, CDR2 SNEGSKA, per germline (reference sequence). CDR3 amino acids: CSARGTESSYEQYF. The DNA for the CDR3 is TGCAGTGCTAGGGGGACAGAAAGCTCCTACGAGCAGTACTTC.

The rearrangement joins TRBV20-1 to TRBJ2-1, with D perhaps TRBD1 or TRBD2 (5 bases each). The CDR3 spans 15 residues. V lost 5 bases to trimming and J lost 4 bases, with 18 bases between them. CDR1 is DFQATT, CDR2 SNEGSKA, per germline (reference sequence). The CDR3 DNA is TGCAGTGCTGTAGCCTCCCACGGGGCTTACAATGAGCAGTTCTTC. It encodes CSAVASHGAYNEQFF.

This sequence joins TRBV7-9 and TRBJ1-1; D possibly corresponds to TRBD1 (6 bases). The CDR3 spans 15 residues. The V end was cut by 5 bases, the J end by 3 bases, with 16 bases between. The germline V gene has CDR1 SEHNR and CDR2 FQNEAQ (reference sequence). In nucleotides, the CDR3 is TGTGCCAGCAGCCCTTTTACCACAGGGTACACTGAAGCTTTCTTT. Protein sequence: CASSPFTTGYTEAFF.

This clonotype was counted a few times. This rearrangement joins TRBV11-2 to TRBJ1-1; no clear D. Per germline, CDR1 SGHAT and CDR2 FQNNGV. The ends were cut back, 5 bases at V and 1 base at J, with 14 bases in the middle. The CDR3 has 15 amino acids. CDR3 protein: CASSPRTPRNTEAFF. CDR3 coding DNA: TGTGCCAGCAGCCCTCGGACCCCACGGAACACTGAAGCTTTCTTT.

Worth noting for this clonotype: One end of the junction is discordant with germline, which a read error may explain. This chain connects TRBV5-1 to TRBJ2-5; D is unresolved. This CDR3 spans 12 amino acids. In germline, CDR1 is SGHRS, CDR2 YFSETQ. CDR3 sequence (DNA): TGCGCCTGCAGCCTATCGTCAGAGACCCAGTACTTC. This gives the protein CACSLSSETQYF.

This clonotype has more than one count but fewer than ten. The chain carries TRBV9 and TRBJ2-3, with D possibly TRBD2 on 5 matching bases. This CDR3 is built from 15 residues. Deletions cut 0 bases from V and 2 bases from J, with 10 bases between. Germline lookup yields CDR1 SGDLS and CDR2 YYNGEE. Here the CDR3 reads CASSVGSGLTDTQYF. The CDR3 DNA sequence: TGTGCCAGCAGCGTAGGGAGCGGCCTCACAGATACGCAGTATTTT.